Below are 22 T cell receptor beta chains sequenced from a single sample in a study of metastatic and nonmetastatic thyroid tumors. Before thyroid surgery, none of the patients had received any treatment. Using MiXCR, TCRdb re-called clones from the PCR reads. The sample records about 20,000 clones, under 35% being singletons. The source material was blood. The receptors derive from a female donor with papillary thyroid cancer or a benign thyroid nodule (not recorded which). Some clones in this sample may be carry-over from other donors' samples.

This clone occurred many times. The chain uses TRBV25-1 and TRBJ2-7; D is ambiguous. Germline-derived CDR1 and CDR2 are MGHDK and SYGVNS. The CDR3 spans 12 residues. V was clipped by 3 bases and J by 2 bases, with 5 bases between them. The CDR3 DNA reads TGTGCCAGCAGTGACGCCGCCTACGAGCAGTACTTC. Amino acid sequence: CASSDAAYEQYF.

This clone was observed a few times. V is TRBV19 and J is TRBJ1-2; TRBD1 matches at 8 bases. The length of the CDR3 is 14 residues. V lost 7 bases to trimming and J lost 4 bases; unmatched junction nucleotides: 8. Looked up from germline, CDR1 is LNHDA and CDR2 is SQIVND (reference sequence). The CDR3 DNA reads TGTGCCAGTAAGATCGGACAGGGCGGCTATGGCTACACCTTC. Translation gives CASKIGQGGYGYTF.

This clone showed up many times. V usage is TRBV25-1 and J usage is TRBJ2-3; 8 bases align to TRBD2. This CDR3 is 16 amino acids long. Germline values: CDR1 MGHDK, CDR2 SYGVNS. V gave up 2 bases and J gave up 4 bases; unmatched junction bases: 8. The CDR3 nucleotides read TGTGCCAGCAGTGAAGTTTTCGGGGGGGGCTCAGATACGCAGTATTTT. It specifies CASSEVFGGGSDTQYF.

This rearrangement joins TRBV4-3 to TRBJ2-7; D not resolved. The V end lost 1 base, the J end lost 5 bases, and 15 bases lay between the germline ends. The germline V gene has CDR1 LGHNA and CDR2 YSLEER. The CDR3 covers 15 residues. The CDR3 DNA sequence: TGCGCCAGCAGCCAAGCCCACCTTGCCCGGAACGAGCAGTACTTC. Protein: CASSQAHLARNEQYF.

The rearrangement joins TRBV20-1 to TRBJ2-2, with D perhaps matching TRBD2 (5 bases). With 2 bases removed from V and 2 bases from J, the gap between germline ends came to 9 bases. CDR1 is DFQATT and CDR2 is SNEGSKA in the germline V gene (reference sequence). There are 14 residues in the CDR3. In DNA, the CDR3 is TGCAGTGCTAGATTTGGAGGAAACACCGGGGAGCTGTTTTTT. Translated: CSARFGGNTGELFF.

V gene TRBV9 combines with J gene TRBJ1-2, with TRBD1 as a possible D gene (5 bases). The CDR3 has 16 residues. Per the germline V gene, CDR1 is SGDLS and CDR2 is YYNGEE. Deletions cut 3 bases from V and 2 bases from J, with 17 bases between. In DNA form, the CDR3 reads TGTGCCAGCAGCGCGGACATCACCCCAACGAACTATGGCTACACCTTC. Its protein product is CASSADITPTNYGYTF.

In its sample, this clone was seen many times. The chain uses TRBV30 and TRBJ2-1; 9 bases line up with TRBD2. V lost 3 bases, J lost 10 bases, and 4 bases stayed unmatched. Germline CDR1 is GTSNPN and CDR2 is SVGIG (reference sequence). The CDR3 runs 12 residues. Here the CDR3 DNA reads TGTGCCTGGAGCGCCCTAGCGGGGGAGCAGTTCTTC. This gives the protein CAWSALAGEQFF. Supplemented by reference TRBV30 and TRBJ2-1, the full variable domain reads SQTIHQWPATLVQPVGSPLSLECTVEGTSNPNLYWYRQAAGRGLQLLFYSVGIGQISSEVPQNLSASRPQDRQFILSSKKLLLSDSGFYLCAWSALAGEQFFGPGTRLTVL.

This clone is termed medium-sized. The rearrangement joins TRBV6-1 to TRBJ1-1; a weak D match, TRBD1 (5 bases). Trimming left V 6 bases short and J 4 bases short, with 15 bases between. Germline CDR1 and CDR2: MNHNS and SASEGT. This CDR3 has 14 amino acids. The CDR3, as DNA: TGTGCCAGCAGCGCTCCGGGACTCACCACTGAAGCTTTCTTT. This codes for CASSAPGLTTEAFF.

V and J are TRBV30 and TRBJ1-1; no firm D call. V dropped 8 bases and J dropped 11 bases, with 18 bases sitting between them. CDR1 and CDR2 from the germline V gene are GTSNPN and SVGIG (reference sequence). The CDR3 has 11 residues. The CDR3 reads CAGTAPYAAFF. In DNA, the CDR3 is TGTGCCGGAACAGCGCCCTACGCCGCTTTCTTT. Together with reference TRBV30 and TRBJ1-1, the CDR3 gives the full variable domain: SQTIHQWPATLVQPVGSPLSLECTVEGTSNPNLYWYRQAAGRGLQLLFYSVGIGQISSEVPQNLSASRPQDRQFILSSKKLLLSDSGFYLCAGTAPYAAFFGQGTRLTVV.

This clone was detected ten times or more. The chain employs TRBV20-1 and TRBJ1-3; 8 bases are a match to TRBD1. The CDR3 runs 18 residues. Germline values: CDR1 DFQATT, CDR2 SNEGSKA (reference sequence). After removal of 0 bases from V and 4 bases from J, the junction contained 14 bases not matched to a gene. The CDR3 DNA follows: TGCAGTGCTAGAGATGGGGACAGGCCTACGGGCCGAGGAAACACCATATATTTT. Translated, it gives CSARDGDRPTGRGNTIYF.

This clone was found once. The chain recombines TRBV5-1 with TRBJ2-5; D is uncertain. This CDR3 contains 14 residues. V was shortened by 4 bases and J by 7 bases, with 17 bases between the two germline ends. The V gene's germline CDR1 is SGHRS and CDR2 YFSETQ. The DNA for the CDR3 is TGCGCCAGCAGCCAAGATTGGGCAGTAGGGACCCAGTACTTC. It yields the protein CASSQDWAVGTQYF. Supplemented by reference TRBV5-1 and TRBJ2-5, the full variable domain reads KAGVTQTPRYLIKTRGQQVTLSCSPISGHRSVSWYQQTPGQGLQFLFEYFSETQRNKGNFPGRFSGRQFSNSRSEMNVSTLELGDSALYLCASSQDWAVGTQYFGPGTRLLVL.

V usage is TRBV13 and J usage is TRBJ2-6; D unclear. This CDR3 is built from 17 residues. Per the germline V gene, CDR1 is PRHDT and CDR2 is FYEKMQ (reference sequence). V was clipped by 8 bases and J by 1 base, with 18 bases between them. Written as DNA, the CDR3 is TGTGCCAGCCGCTGGGCTGGCTCAAGTTCTGGGGCCAACGTCCTGACTTTC. The encoded protein is CASRWAGSSSGANVLTF.

This CDR3 is CASSQTGGGTEAFF. The CDR3 coding sequence is TGTGCCAGCAGCCAAACAGGGGGGGGCACTGAAGCTTTCTTT. The chain links TRBV3-1 to TRBJ1-1; TRBD1 matches 8 bases. J lost 4 bases, V lost 2 bases, and 3 bases had no gene match. The CDR3 contains 14 residues. Germline CDR1 and CDR2: LGHDT and YNNKEL (reference sequence).

In its sample, this clone was seen many times. This chain uses TRBV9 with TRBJ2-1; D is unclear. This CDR3 has 13 amino acids. Germline CDR1 SGDLS, CDR2 YYNGEE. V lost 0 bases to trimming and J lost 4 bases, with 5 bases between them. This CDR3 reads CASSVALYNEQFF. In DNA, the CDR3 is TGTGCCAGCAGCGTAGCTTTATACAATGAGCAGTTCTTC.

This clone was seen at least ten times. V usage is TRBV29-1 and J usage is TRBJ2-7; 7 nucleotides agree with TRBD1. Looked up from germline, CDR1 is SQVTM and CDR2 is ANQGSEA. J was trimmed by 3 bases and V by 3 bases; bases with no gene match: 11. This CDR3 has 15 residues. CDR3 sequence: CSVEAPPGTDYEQYF. CDR3 bases: TGCAGCGTTGAGGCCCCACCCGGGACAGACTACGAGCAGTACTTC.

This clone was seen a few times. The chain carries TRBV27 and TRBJ2-7; a possible D gene is TRBD1 (6 bases). Trimming removed 5 bases at V and 11 bases at J, with 16 bases between. In germline, CDR1 is MNHEY, CDR2 SMNVEV (reference sequence). The CDR3 covers 12 residues. The CDR3 DNA is TGTGCCAGCAGTGCGGAACAGGGAACAAAGTACTTC. Residues: CASSAEQGTKYF.

V gene TRBV30 combines with J gene TRBJ1-5, with TRBD1 as a possible D gene (5 bases). The CDR3 covers 13 residues. V lost 2 bases to trimming and J lost 5 bases, with 10 bases between them. Germline lookup yields CDR1 GTSNPN and CDR2 SVGIG (reference sequence). The CDR3, as DNA: TGTGCCTGGAGTTCGGGGGGAGATCAGCCCCAGCATTTT. The encoded protein is CAWSSGGDQPQHF.

This clone has more than one count but fewer than ten. The chain carries TRBV29-1 and TRBJ1-2; perhaps TRBD1 as D (5 bases). This CDR3 comprises 14 residues. The V and J ends lost 6 bases and 6 bases respectively, with 20 bases between them. In germline, CDR1 is SQVTM, CDR2 ANQGSEA. The CDR3 sequence is CSVVWTTSGDGYTF. The CDR3 nucleotides read TGCAGCGTCGTATGGACAACCTCGGGCGATGGCTACACCTTC.

This clone was seen a single time. The rearrangement joins TRBV7-2 to TRBJ2-2; 8 nucleotides agree with TRBD1. Germline assignment: CDR1 SGHTA and CDR2 FQGNSA. This CDR3 contains 15 residues. The ends lost 5 bases at V and 7 bases at J; junction bases unmatched: 9. CDR3 bases: TGTGCCAGCAGCACCAGGGGGCATCTCGGCGGGGAGCTGTTTTTT. This encodes CASSTRGHLGGELFF.

The J gene is TRBJ2-2, the V gene TRBV24-1; no definite D call. The V end lost 0 bases, the J end lost 1 base, and 5 bases lay between the germline ends. Germline V gene data show CDR1 as KGHDR and CDR2 as SFDVKD. The CDR3 consists of 15 residues. The CDR3 region is CATSDLQGNTGELFF. The CDR3, as DNA: TGTGCCACCAGTGATTTGCAAGGGAACACCGGGGAGCTGTTTTTT.

This clone was observed a few times. The gene calls are TRBV12-3 or TRBV12-4 and TRBJ1-1; D is unclear. Trimming removed 3 bases from V and 2 bases from J, with 1 base in between. The CDR3 totals 11 residues. Here the CDR3 reads CASSFNTEAFF. CDR3 sequence (DNA): TGTGCCAGCAGTTTCAACACTGAAGCTTTCTTT.

This sequence joins TRBV30 and TRBJ1-2; D remains ambiguous. Germline CDR1 and CDR2: GTSNPN and SVGIG (reference sequence). Between the trimmed V and J ends, which lost 4 bases and 8 bases, there was a span of 14 bases. The CDR3 is 12 amino acids. CDR3 nucleotide sequence: TGTGCCTGGACTGAGGGAGGAGGGGGCTACACCTTC. It is translated as CAWTEGGGGYTF. The full variable domain, in which reference TRBV30 and TRBJ1-2 provide the parts outside the CDR3, is SQTIHQWPATLVQPVGSPLSLECTVEGTSNPNLYWYRQAAGRGLQLLFYSVGIGQISSEVPQNLSASRPQDRQFILSSKKLLLSDSGFYLCAWTEGGGGYTFGSGTRLTVV.